Listed here is a single T cell receptor beta chain. PCR used 60 Vbeta primers and 13 Jbeta primers. Libraries were prepared by immunoSEQ multiplex PCR; TCRdb keeps only in-frame clonotypes and omits some of them. Here the sample table reports under 60,000 clones. The CDR3 runs 15 residues. Germline V gene lookup returns CDR1 SGDLS and CDR2 YYNGEE. J lost 8 bases, V lost 0 bases, and 11 bases had no gene match. This entry is derived from a study of cytomegalovirus exposure and HLA in healthy donors. Study-level background: An early release of data contained 80 million to 85 million unique TCRs, which came from HLA-typed donors.

The clonotype comes from a woman in her twenties or thirties in good health and CMV-seropositive. The specimen was PBMCs. The J gene is TRBJ2-7, the V gene TRBV9, with 7 positions matching TRBD1. CDR3 in DNA: TGTGCCAGCAGCGTAGGGTGGGACAGCGGTTACAAGCAGTACTTC. It is translated as CASSVGWDSGYKQYF.